The entry that follows covers one T cell receptor (beta chain) sequence. The antigen remains undetermined. The data are from a study of Ad26.COV2.S vaccination and SARS-CoV-2 variants. About the study: The donor was enrolled in the Ad26.COV2.S arm of the COV1001 trial. Intramuscularly, Ad26.COV2.S was given either once or twice, 56 days apart.

Points from the study as a whole: Reportedly, after vaccination the spike-specific CD8+ and CD4+ T cell responses displayed substantial breadth.

The method was immunoSEQ multiplex PCR; TCRdb's version includes in-frame clones alone and lacks a portion of them. This table has 300,000 to 450,000 clones, roughly 84% appearing once. This CDR3 region has 15 residues. CDR1 MNHEY and CDR2 SMNVEV come from the germline V gene (reference sequence). Trimming removed 2 bases at V and 0 bases at J, with 8 bases between. Treatment: around 19 received Ad26.COV2.S at low or high dose, single or two shots; about 5 received placebo; per-sample allocation not given. Material that was analyzed had been drawn on day 63 after the first vaccine or placebo injection. Wuhan-strain SARS-CoV-2 spike was expressed by the Ad26 vector that made up the vaccine.

This material consisted of peripheral blood, taken in a trial of Ad26.COV2.S vaccine versus placebo. The chain joins TRBV27 to TRBJ2-1, with D unclear. The sequence was obtained from a person aged 18 to 59 who received the Ad26.COV2.S COVID-19 vaccine or a placebo. The CDR3 protein is CASSLTESSYNEQFF. CDR3 DNA sequence: TGTGCCAGCAGTTTAACCGAGAGCTCCTACAATGAGCAGTTCTTC.